The rows below give T cell receptor beta chains drawn from one sample of a study of blood T cell repertoires in COVID-19. The assay was immunoSEQ multiplex PCR, and TCRdb's table has in-frame clones only and misses some. The table includes tens of thousands of clones, roughly 89% detected once. The specimen sequenced was peripheral blood. The origin of the receptors is a man aged 25-45 years with acute or convalescent COVID-19. Each CDR3 is given with its conserved first and last residue. The D gene is left open where the match is weak. The listing skips clone size in some rows; elsewhere it reads once, few, many or a size class.

>once|TRBV5-1|TRBJ2-7|15|TRBD2
CASSLSGTSEYEQYF
TGCGCCAGCAGTCTTTCCGGGACTAGCGAGTACGAGCAGTACTTC
>-|TRBV5-6|TRBJ2-7|13|-
CASLFRGSYEQYF
TGTGCCAGCCTATTTCGTGGGAGTTACGAGCAGTACTTC
>-|TRBV5-1|TRBJ2-5|17|-
CASHRGPSGRAGETQYF
TGCGCCAGCCACAGGGGGCCCAGCGGGAGGGCCGGAGAGACCCAGTACTTC
>few|TRBV6-1|TRBJ2-6|14|-
CASSDLSGANVLTF
TGTGCCAGCAGTGATTTATCTGGGGCCAACGTCCTGACTTTC
>-|TRBV18|TRBJ2-5|15|TRBD1
CASSRFDRVWETQYF
TGTGCCAGCTCACGTTTCGACAGGGTTTGGGAGACCCAGTACTTC
>few|TRBV6-2/TRBV6-3|TRBJ1-1|15|-
CASSYSKQGYTEAFF
TGTGCCAGCAGTTACTCGAAACAGGGTTACACTGAAGCTTTCTTT
>-|TRBV19|TRBJ1-3|17|-
CASTTNRESRSGNTIYF
TGTGCCAGTACCACAAACCGGGAGAGCCGCTCTGGAAACACCATATATTTT
>-|TRBV6-5|TRBJ1-5|13|-
CASGYRGNQPQHF
TGTGCCAGCGGGTACAGGGGCAATCAGCCCCAGCATTTT
>-|TRBV12-1|TRBJ1-1|12|-
CASSLSRSEAFF
TGTGCCAGCAGCTTGTCGCGGTCCGAAGCTTTCTTT
>-|TRBV11-2|TRBJ2-3|12|-
CASSSYTDTQYF
TGTGCCAGCAGCTCCTACACAGATACGCAGTATTTT
>few|TRBV30|TRBJ1-4|14|TRBD1
CAWTRGGPPEKLFF
TGTGCCTGGACTAGAGGGGGCCCCCCTGAAAAACTGTTTTTT
>few|TRBV19|TRBJ2-7|14|TRBD2
CASSIIAGGYEQYF
TGTGCCAGTAGTATTATAGCGGGGGGCTACGAGCAGTACTTC
>-|TRBV7-2|TRBJ1-5|15|-
CASSLGSGSNQPQHF
TGTGCCAGCAGCTTAGGGTCAGGGAGCAATCAGCCCCAGCATTTT
>-|TRBV5-1|TRBJ1-2|13|TRBD1
CASSPGQGYGYTF
TGCGCCAGCAGCCCCGGACAGGGGTATGGCTACACCTTC
>-|TRBV4-3|TRBJ1-5|17|-
CASSQDWGRGGNQPQHF
TGCGCCAGCAGCCAAGATTGGGGCAGGGGAGGGAATCAGCCCCAGCATTTT
>-|TRBV19|TRBJ2-1|13|-
CASRSGSYNEQFF
TGTGCCAGTCGATCAGGCTCCTACAATGAGCAGTTCTTC
>-|TRBV7-8|TRBJ1-2|13|TRBD1
CASSLDRTYGYTF
TGTGCCAGCAGCTTGGACAGGACCTATGGCTACACCTTC
>few|TRBV28|TRBJ2-7|21|TRBD2
CASSLPSSLAGIGDETYEQYF
TGTGCCAGCAGTTTACCGTCCTCCCTAGCGGGGATCGGGGACGAGACCTACGAGCAGTACTTC
>-|TRBV30|TRBJ2-3|15|TRBD2
CAWSVLAGGSDTQYF
TGTGCCTGGAGTGTACTGGCGGGAGGTTCAGATACGCAGTATTTT
>-|TRBV28|TRBJ2-7|15|TRBD2
CASSFQLAGVYEQYF
TGTGCCAGCAGTTTCCAATTAGCGGGTGTCTACGAGCAGTACTTC
>-|TRBV18|TRBJ1-6|21|TRBD1
CASSFANPGQGADLRNSPLHF
TGTGCCAGCTCCTTCGCTAACCCGGGACAGGGGGCCGATTTACGAAATTCACCCCTCCACTTT
>-|TRBV5-4|TRBJ2-7|14|-
CASSWGGPEFEQYF
TGTGCCAGCTCGTGGGGAGGACCAGAATTCGAGCAGTACTTC
>-|TRBV6-5|TRBJ2-5|14|-
CASRRRENAETQYF
TGTGCCAGCAGACGACGGGAAAACGCGGAGACCCAGTACTTC
>-|TRBV28|TRBJ2-1|15|TRBD1
CASGTTGGAANEQFF
TGTGCCAGCGGGACGACAGGGGGTGCGGCCAATGAGCAGTTCTTC
>-|TRBV28|TRBJ1-5|14|-
CASSFGPTMEPQHF
TGTGCCAGCAGTTTCGGTCCTACTATGGAGCCCCAGCATTTT
>-|TRBV2|TRBJ1-5|15|-
CASSWGGDQGQPQHF
TGTGCCAGCAGTTGGGGGGGCGATCAGGGGCAGCCCCAGCATTTT
>-|TRBV28|TRBJ2-2|14|-
CASNRGGDTGELFF
TGTGCCAGCAATAGGGGGGGCGACACCGGGGAGCTGTTTTTT
>once|TRBV28|TRBJ2-2|16|TRBD2
CASSFSSGSAAGELFF
TGTGCCAGCAGTTTCTCCAGCGGGAGCGCGGCCGGGGAGCTGTTTTTT
>-|TRBV28|TRBJ2-7|14|TRBD2
CATNEREGTYEQYF
TGTGCCACCAACGAGCGGGAGGGGACCTACGAGCAGTACTTC
>-|TRBV19|TRBJ2-7|14|TRBD2
CASSATSGPNEQYF
TGTGCCAGTAGTGCCACTAGCGGGCCGAACGAGCAGTACTTC
>-|TRBV29-1|TRBJ2-3|17|TRBD1
CSVEDPDRGSSTDTQYF
TGCAGCGTTGAAGATCCCGACAGGGGTTCGAGCACAGATACGCAGTATTTT